Below, one TCR beta chain is given with its context. This specimen belongs to a study of shared clonotypes between healthy human individuals. Germline V gives CDR1 MNHNS, CDR2 SASEGT. The CDR3 consists of 12 residues. Trimming shortened V by 3 bases and J by 12 bases, and 12 bases separated the two germline ends. This was a deep-level run. Investigators spread the genomic DNA of each subset evenly over several immunoSEQ plates. The method was immunoSEQ multiplex PCR; TCRdb's version includes in-frame clones alone and lacks a portion of them. The table has 2 million to 2.5 million clones, 93% seen once. Partitioning of CD4+ cells yielded a CD45RA+ naive subset and a CD45RA-negative memory subset.

The chain uses TRBV6-1 and TRBJ2-4; no firm D call. The source is a man younger than 35 in good health. Some clones in this sample may be carry-over from other donors' samples. Sequencing was carried out using naive CD4+ T cells from PBMCs. Regarding subset: CD45RA+ positively selected. The CDR3 DNA follows: TGTGCCAGCAGTGATGTTTGGGTTTATCAGTACTTC. It is translated as CASSDVWVYQYF.